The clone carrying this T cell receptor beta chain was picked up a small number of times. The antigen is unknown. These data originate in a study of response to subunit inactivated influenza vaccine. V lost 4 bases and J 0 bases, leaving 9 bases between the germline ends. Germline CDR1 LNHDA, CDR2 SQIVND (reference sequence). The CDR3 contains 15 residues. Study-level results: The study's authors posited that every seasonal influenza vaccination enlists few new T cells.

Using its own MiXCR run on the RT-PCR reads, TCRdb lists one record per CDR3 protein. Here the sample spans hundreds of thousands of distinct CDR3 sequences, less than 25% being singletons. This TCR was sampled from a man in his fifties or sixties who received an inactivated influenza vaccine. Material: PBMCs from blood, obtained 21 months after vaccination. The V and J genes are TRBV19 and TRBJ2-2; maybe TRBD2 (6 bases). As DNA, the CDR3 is TGTGCCAGTAGTACAAGCGGGCCGAACACCGGGGAGCTGTTTTTT. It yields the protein CASSTSGPNTGELFF.